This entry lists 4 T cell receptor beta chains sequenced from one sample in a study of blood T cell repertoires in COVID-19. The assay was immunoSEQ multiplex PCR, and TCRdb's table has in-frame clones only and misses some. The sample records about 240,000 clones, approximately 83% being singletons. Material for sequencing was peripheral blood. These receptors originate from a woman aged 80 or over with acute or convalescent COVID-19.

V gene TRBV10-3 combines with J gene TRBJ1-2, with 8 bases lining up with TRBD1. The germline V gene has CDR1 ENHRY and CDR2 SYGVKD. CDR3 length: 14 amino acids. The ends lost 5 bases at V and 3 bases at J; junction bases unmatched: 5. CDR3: CAISKTGGDYGYTF. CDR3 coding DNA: TGTGCCATCAGTAAAACAGGGGGGGACTATGGCTACACCTTC.

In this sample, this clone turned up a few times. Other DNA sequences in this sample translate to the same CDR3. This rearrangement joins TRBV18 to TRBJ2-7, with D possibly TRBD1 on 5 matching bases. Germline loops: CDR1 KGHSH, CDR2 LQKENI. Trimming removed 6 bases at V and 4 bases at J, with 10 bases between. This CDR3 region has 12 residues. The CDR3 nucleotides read TGTGCCAGCTCGCAGCAGGGTTACGAGCAGTACTTC. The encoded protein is CASSQQGYEQYF.

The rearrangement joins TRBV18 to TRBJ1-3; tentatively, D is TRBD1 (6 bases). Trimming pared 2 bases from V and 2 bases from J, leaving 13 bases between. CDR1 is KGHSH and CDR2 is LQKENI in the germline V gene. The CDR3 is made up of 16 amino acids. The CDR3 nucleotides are TGTGCCAGCTCACCATCAAACAGGGCTACTGGAAACACCATATATTTT. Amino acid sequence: CASSPSNRATGNTIYF.

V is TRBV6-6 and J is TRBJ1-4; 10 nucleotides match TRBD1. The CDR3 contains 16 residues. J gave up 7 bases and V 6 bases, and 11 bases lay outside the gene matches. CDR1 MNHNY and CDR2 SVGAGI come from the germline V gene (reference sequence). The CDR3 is CASRRSSGTGVEKLFF. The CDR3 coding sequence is TGTGCCAGCAGACGATCCTCCGGGACAGGGGTTGAAAAACTGTTTTTT.